The present entry profiles one TCR beta chain with its context. Its antigen is currently unknown. This entry belongs to a study of cytomegalovirus exposure and HLA in healthy donors. General observations from the study: Presence/absence results assume similar sequencing depth per donor, which may not hold. V- and J-gene trimming of TCR beta was linked (in a later analysis) to a missense DCLRE1C variant.

CDR3 length: 15 amino acids. V shed 5 bases and J shed 4 bases, with 15 bases lying between them. Germline CDR1 reads SGHNT; CDR2 reads YYREEE (reference sequence). Use of 60 Vbeta and 13 Jbeta primers characterized the PCR. Method: immunoSEQ multiplex PCR; TCRdb's copy keeps in-frame clones and lacks some. The sample includes 180,000 or so clones, roughly 77% of them seen just once. This TCR derives from a woman in her thirties or forties in good health and CMV-seropositive. The chain employs TRBV5-4 and TRBJ2-2; D is possibly TRBD2 (5 bases). Sequences were obtained from PBMCs. The CDR3 here is CASSPWLARTGELFF. CDR3 nucleotide sequence: TGTGCCAGCAGTCCTTGGTTAGCGCGCACCGGGGAGCTGTTTTTT.